The rows below give T cell receptor beta chains drawn from one sample of a study of shared clonotypes between healthy human individuals. Sequenced by immunoSEQ multiplex PCR; TCRdb stores in-frame clones only, minus some. The table lists 2 million to 3 million clones, approximately 90% of them singletons, with about 0.13% in the top ten. What was sequenced was naive CD4+ T cells sorted from blood. The source is a man between 18 and 35 years old in good health. CDR3s include the opening cysteine and the closing phenylalanine or tryptophan. The order of the fields is clone size, D gene, V gene, J gene, CDR3 protein, CDR3 DNA. A D gene is named only where the DNA matches it firmly. Clone size, where shown, is once, few, many, or a class for clones that have expanded.

>NA|NA|TRBV19|TRBJ2-3
CASSQTRTLTDTQYF
TGTGCCAGTAGTCAGACTAGGACCCTCACAGATACGCAGTATTTT
>NA|NA|TRBV29-1|TRBJ2-3
CSVVQGLTDTQYF
TGCAGCGTTGTACAGGGTCTTACAGATACGCAGTATTTT
>NA|TRBD2|TRBV15|TRBJ2-2
CATSRDIAREPGELFF
TGTGCCACCAGCAGAGACATAGCGCGGGAGCCCGGGGAGCTGTTTTTT
>NA|TRBD1|TRBV2|TRBJ2-3
CASRGQVGVRQYF
TGTGCCAGTAGGGGACAGGTTGGTGTGAGGCAGTATTTT
>NA|NA|TRBV6-1|TRBJ1-5
CASSEFSLGDQPQHF
TGTGCCAGCAGTGAATTTTCGCTGGGGGATCAGCCCCAGCATTTT
>NA|TRBD2|TRBV19|TRBJ2-1
CASIGTSGSSYNEQFF
TGTGCCAGTATCGGGACTAGCGGGAGCTCCTACAATGAGCAGTTCTTC
>NA|NA|TRBV7-9|TRBJ1-2
CASSTRQNNYGYTF
TGTGCCAGCAGCACCCGACAGAATAACTATGGCTACACCTTC
>NA|NA|TRBV11-2|TRBJ1-1
CASSLGRGYTEAFF
TGTGCCAGCAGCTTAGGAAGGGGGTACACTGAAGCTTTCTTT
>NA|NA|TRBV6-6|TRBJ2-3
CASSLGGPTDTQYF
TGTGCCAGCAGTCTGGGGGGCCCTACAGATACGCAGTATTTT
>NA|TRBD1|TRBV7-3|TRBJ1-6
CASSLNGQGLGNSPLHF
TGTGCCAGCAGCTTAAATGGACAGGGGCTAGGTAATTCACCCCTCCACTTT
>NA|NA|TRBV7-9|TRBJ2-7
CATSLEGGRTPYEQYF
TGTGCCACCTCCCTAGAGGGCGGAAGGACTCCCTACGAGCAGTACTTC
>NA|TRBD2|TRBV28|TRBJ2-3
CASSLRASGGKDTQYF
TGTGCCAGCAGTTTGAGGGCCAGCGGGGGGAAGGATACGCAGTATTTT
>NA|TRBD1|TRBV2|TRBJ2-7
CASNDLWTGTEQYF
TGTGCCAGCAATGACCTTTGGACAGGGACCGAGCAGTACTTC
>once|TRBD1|TRBV7-9|TRBJ1-2
CASSPIGTGTGYTF
TGTGCCAGCAGCCCAATCGGGACAGGAACCGGCTACACCTTC
>NA|TRBD1|TRBV7-2|TRBJ2-3
CASSLGGWGQATDTQYF
TGTGCCAGCAGCTTAGGGGGGTGGGGACAGGCTACGGATACGCAGTATTTT
>NA|NA|TRBV7-9|TRBJ2-7
CASSPHGGASYEQYF
TGTGCCAGCAGCCCCCACGGCGGGGCTTCCTACGAGCAGTACTTC
>NA|NA|TRBV19|TRBJ2-7
CASSIYLAYEQYF
TGTGCCAGTAGTATCTATCTAGCGTACGAGCAGTACTTC
>NA|NA|TRBV2|TRBJ1-5
CASSKEGRRNQPQHF
TGTGCCAGCAGTAAAGAGGGTAGGCGGAATCAGCCCCAGCATTTT
>NA|NA|TRBV5-1|TRBJ2-7
CASSQGNYEQYF
TGCGCCAGTTCACAGGGAAACTACGAGCAGTACTTC
>NA|TRBD1|TRBV15|TRBJ2-5
CATSRAGQVQETQYF
TGTGCCACCAGCAGAGCGGGACAGGTACAAGAGACCCAGTACTTC
>NA|TRBD1|TRBV6-5|TRBJ1-1
CASSRQGRRTEAFF
TGTGCCAGCAGTCGACAGGGTCGGAGGACTGAAGCTTTCTTT
>NA|NA|TRBV11-2|TRBJ2-1
CASSASLYNEQFF
TGTGCCAGCAGCGCGAGCCTCTACAATGAGCAGTTCTTC